The 28 T cell receptor beta chains listed next were all sequenced from one sample in a study of low-dose radiotherapy and immunotherapy resistance in tumors (dated by TCRdb to between 2020 and 2023). Sequencing took place on an Illumina MiniSeq. First-strand cDNA was synthesized with Superscript III and a set of TRAV- and TRBV-specific primers, covering both TCRalpha and TCRbeta chains. A roughly 19-cycle PCR with Phusion amplified the TCRs, pairing a constant-region primer with the adapter that was attached to the V primers. TCRdb took the public reads, trimmed them with fastp at Q25, ran MiXCR for clone calling and kept in-frame beta chains. Every entry covers one CDR3 protein and lists the most common genes and DNA from its rows. For this sample the table gives more than 85,000 distinct CDR3 sequences, of which more than 8.5% were detected only once. About 1% of the sample belongs to the ten largest clones.

The sample's time point label, in plain terms: before trial treatment. This specimen was PBMCs, taken before treatment. Receptors were obtained from a male donor with prostate cancer.

This clonotype was picked up many times. The chain is built from TRBV20-1 and TRBJ1-2, with D perhaps TRBD1 (5 bases). The ends were cut back, 3 bases at V and 0 bases at J, with 8 bases in the middle. Germline lookup yields CDR1 DFQATT and CDR2 SNEGSKA (reference sequence). The CDR3 has 13 amino acids. CDR3 DNA sequence: TGCAGTGCTAGCAGGGAGGCTAACTATGGCTACACCTTC. Protein sequence: CSASREANYGYTF.

Note on this clonotype: A much larger clone differs by one base, so this may be a read error. The genes are TRBV27 and TRBJ2-7; 9 nucleotides match TRBD2. The CDR3 is 14 amino acids. CDR1 and CDR2 from the germline V gene are MNHEY and SMNVEV (reference sequence). The CDR3: CASTPSGVSHEQYF. The CDR3 DNA reads as TGTGCCAGCACCCCTAGCGGGGTCTCCCACGAGCAGTACTTC.

This clonotype has at least ten counts. This sequence joins TRBV20-1 and TRBJ2-3; weak D call: TRBD2 (6 bases). This CDR3 has 15 amino acids. Germline V CDR1 and CDR2: DFQATT, SNEGSKA (reference sequence). Trimming shortened V by 0 bases and J by 3 bases, and 13 bases separated the two germline ends. CDR3: CSAREGSLATDTQYF. The CDR3 DNA follows: TGCAGTGCTAGAGAGGGGAGCCTAGCGACAGATACGCAGTATTTT.

There are many counts of this clonotype. The chain links TRBV28 to TRBJ2-5; maybe TRBD2 (5 bases). CDR3 size: 16 residues. CDR1 and CDR2 (germline): MDHEN, SYDVKM. V lost 6 bases to trimming and J lost 1 base, with 18 bases between them. CDR3 in amino acids: CASSPLPGGLQETQYF. The CDR3 bases are TGTGCCAGCAGCCCACTCCCAGGCGGGCTCCAAGAGACCCAGTACTTC.

This clonotype was counted many times. The J gene is TRBJ2-5, the V gene TRBV18; D might be TRBD1 (5 bases). CDR1 KGHSH and CDR2 LQKENI come from the germline V gene. The CDR3 runs to 14 residues. Deletions cut 6 bases from V and 5 bases from J, with 16 bases between. The CDR3: CASSPNQGFETQYF. CDR3 sequence (DNA): TGTGCCAGCTCGCCAAACCAGGGTTTCGAGACCCAGTACTTC.

The sample holds many counts of this clonotype. V gene TRBV7-2 combines with J gene TRBJ2-2; D possibly corresponds to TRBD1 (5 bases). The CDR3 is 16 amino acids. V gave up 3 bases and J gave up 7 bases, with 18 bases separating them. The V gene's germline CDR1 is SGHTA and CDR2 FQGNSA. In nucleotides, the CDR3 is TGTGCCAGCAGCTTTCGGGCAGGGTTTAATGTCGGGGAGCTGTTTTTT. Its protein is CASSFRAGFNVGELFF.

Many counts were recorded for this clonotype. This chain links TRBV7-2 with TRBJ2-7; D not resolved. Between the trimmed V and J ends, which lost 5 bases and 7 bases, there was a span of 15 bases. CDR1 and CDR2 from the germline V gene are SGHTA and FQGNSA. The CDR3 has 13 residues. The CDR3 loop is CASSLTSVGEQYF. CDR3 sequence (DNA): TGTGCCAGCAGCCTAACGAGCGTGGGTGAGCAGTACTTC.

In its sample, this clonotype was seen many times. The chain carries TRBV4-2 and TRBJ2-3; TRBD2 matches at 8 bases. The CDR3 is 17 amino acids. Germline V lookup: CDR1 LGHNA, CDR2 YNFKEQ. J lost 2 bases, V lost 5 bases, and 12 bases had no gene match. In DNA, the CDR3 is TGTGCCAGCAGCGAGGGCCTAGCGGGTGGAATCACAGATACGCAGTATTTT. Its protein is CASSEGLAGGITDTQYF.

This clonotype was recorded at least ten times. The chain employs TRBV25-1 and TRBJ2-3; no reliable D call. V lost 1 base to trimming and J lost 6 bases, with 2 bases between them. Germline CDR1 MGHDK, CDR2 SYGVNS. CDR3 length: 11 amino acids. The CDR3 sequence is CASSEWDTQYF. DNA for the CDR3: TGTGCCAGCAGTGAATGGGATACGCAGTATTTT. Supplemented by reference TRBV25-1 and TRBJ2-3, the full variable domain reads EADIYQTPRYLVIGTGKKITLECSQTMGHDKMYWYQQDPGMELHLIHYSYGVNSTEKGDLSSESTVSRIRTEHFPLTLESARPSHTSQYLCASSEWDTQYFGPGTRLTVL.

This clonotype showed up many times. The chain recombines TRBV28 with TRBJ2-7, with unresolved D. The CDR3 loop spans 13 amino acids. Germline V gene lookup returns CDR1 MDHEN and CDR2 SYDVKM. The ends were cut back, 3 bases at V and 4 bases at J, with 10 bases in the middle. DNA for the CDR3: TGTGCCAGCAGTTTGAAAGGGCTGTACGAGCAGTACTTC. It translates to CASSLKGLYEQYF.

This clonotype was seen repeatedly, ten times or more. The V and J genes are TRBV23-1 and TRBJ1-5; D gene uncertain. TRBV23-1 has ORF status, its function being uncertain. V shed 6 bases and J shed 0 bases, with 12 bases lying between them. The CDR3 extends over 15 amino acids. In DNA form, the CDR3 reads TGCGCCAGCAGCCATAAACCCCTTAGCAATCAGCCCCAGCATTTT. Its protein is CASSHKPLSNQPQHF.

The sample holds many counts of this clonotype. The rearrangement links TRBV28 to TRBJ2-3; perhaps TRBD2 as D (5 bases). This CDR3 is 15 amino acids long. Trimming pared 5 bases from V and 0 bases from J, leaving 12 bases between. Looked up from germline, CDR1 is MDHEN and CDR2 is SYDVKM. CDR3 protein: CASSPPRDSTDTQYF. Here the CDR3 DNA reads TGTGCCAGCAGTCCGCCCCGGGATAGCACAGATACGCAGTATTTT.

This clonotype was detected ten times or more. The chain joins TRBV5-6 to TRBJ2-5; possibly TRBD2 for D (5 bases). This CDR3 has 15 residues. V lost 4 bases to trimming and J lost 2 bases, with 15 bases between them. Germline loops: CDR1 SGHDT, CDR2 YYEEEE. The CDR3 sequence is CASSPGWRTQETQYF. The DNA for the CDR3 is TGTGCCAGCAGCCCGGGGTGGAGAACTCAAGAGACCCAGTACTTC.

This clonotype has ten or more counts. The chain recombines TRBV6-2 or TRBV6-3 with TRBJ1-1; D is uncertain. The CDR3 contains 14 residues. Germline values: CDR1 MNHEY, CDR2 SVGEGT. The ends were cut back, 6 bases at V and 1 base at J, with 12 bases in the middle. The CDR3 nucleotides read TGTGCCAGCAGGGATGTGGCGAGGAACACTGAAGCTTTCTTT. It specifies CASRDVARNTEAFF.

This clonotype was picked up many times. This chain joins TRBV3-1 and TRBJ2-1, with TRBD2 matching over 10 bases. CDR3 length: 16 amino acids. V lost 0 bases and J lost 10; bases outside the gene matches: 9. Germline values: CDR1 LGHDT, CDR2 YNNKEL (reference sequence). The CDR3 coding sequence is TGTGCCAGCAGCCAAGATCCAAGCGGGAGGGCCGGGGAGCAGTTCTTC. Residues: CASSQDPSGRAGEQFF.

This clonotype was detected many times. The gene calls are TRBV28 and TRBJ1-6; tentatively, D is TRBD1 (5 bases). The V end was cut by 4 bases, the J end by 8 bases, with 15 bases between. The CDR3 is 15 residues long. In germline, CDR1 is MDHEN, CDR2 SYDVKM. The CDR3: CASSSAGTGDSPLHF. CDR3 DNA sequence: TGTGCCAGCAGTTCGGCCGGGACCGGCGATTCACCCCTCCACTTT. Full variable domain (outside the CDR3, taken from reference TRBV28 and TRBJ1-6): DVKVTQSSRYLVKRTGEKVFLECVQDMDHENMFWYRQDPGLGLRLIYFSYDVKMKEKGDIPEGYSVSREKKERFSLILESASTNQTSMYLCASSSAGTGDSPLHFGNGTRLTVT.

This clonotype was observed many times. The rearrangement joins TRBV4-2 to TRBJ1-1; perhaps TRBD1 as D (5 bases). Germline-derived CDR1 and CDR2 are LGHNA and YNFKEQ. The CDR3 extends over 15 amino acids. Between the trimmed V and J ends, which lost 2 bases and 1 base, there was a span of 11 bases. In DNA form, the CDR3 reads TGTGCCAGCAGCCAAAGCAGGGACCCGAACACTGAAGCTTTCTTT. Its protein is CASSQSRDPNTEAFF.

In this sample, this clonotype turned up many times. The chain links TRBV20-1 to TRBJ1-6; TRBD1 might be the D (6 bases). The CDR3 covers 16 residues. Trimming left V 0 bases short and J 7 bases short, with 16 bases between. CDR1 and CDR2 from the germline V gene are DFQATT and SNEGSKA (reference sequence). CDR3 region: CSARDQTDRTNSPLHF. CDR3 DNA: TGCAGTGCTAGAGATCAAACCGACAGGACGAATTCACCCCTCCACTTT.

In this sample, this clonotype turned up many times. This chain uses TRBV18 with TRBJ2-5; 12 bases line up with TRBD2. The CDR3 runs 15 residues. V lost 7 bases, J lost 1 base, and 4 bases stayed unmatched. Per germline, CDR1 KGHSH and CDR2 LQKENI. CDR3 loop: CASLRTSGVQETQYF. The CDR3 DNA is TGTGCCAGCTTACGGACTAGCGGGGTCCAAGAGACCCAGTACTTC.

This clonotype was recorded at least ten times. The V and J genes are TRBV29-1 and TRBJ1-3, with 7 bases that match TRBD1. The J segment lost 4 bases and the V segment lost 3 bases, leaving 3 bases of the junction unmatched. The CDR3 extends over 13 amino acids. CDR1 is SQVTM and CDR2 is ANQGSEA in the germline V gene. The CDR3, as DNA: TGCAGCGTTGACGAGGGGGCGGGAAACACCATATATTTT. Protein: CSVDEGAGNTIYF. Combining the CDR3 with reference TRBV29-1 and TRBJ1-3 gives the whole variable domain SAVISQKPSRDICQRGTSLTIQCQVDSQVTMMFWYRQQPGQSLTLIATANQGSEATYESGFVIDKFPISRPNLTFSTLTVSNMSPEDSSIYLCSVDEGAGNTIYFGEGSWLTVV.

This clonotype was picked up many times. The CDR3 DNA follows: TGTGCCACCAGCAGAGATCTAATCGGGCGTGAGACCCAGTACTTC. Its translation: CATSRDLIGRETQYF. The rearrangement uses TRBV15 and TRBJ2-5, with D uncertain. This CDR3 comprises 15 residues. Trimming left V 0 bases short and J 5 bases short, with 13 bases between. The germline CDR1 and CDR2 sequences are LNHNV and YYDKDF (reference sequence).

This clonotype has a count of ten or more. The rearrangement uses TRBV5-1 and TRBJ2-7, with 10 bases fitting TRBD2. The CDR3 extends over 14 amino acids. Germline V gene sequence: CDR1 SGHRS, CDR2 YFSETQ. Losses at the gene ends were 4 bases for V and 4 bases for J; bases not matched to a gene: 5. CDR3 region: CASSPTSGIYEQYF. CDR3 coding DNA: TGCGCCAGCAGCCCCACTAGCGGGATTTACGAGCAGTACTTC.

This clonotype was detected ten times or more. The J gene is TRBJ2-3, the V gene TRBV5-1; 10 bases align to TRBD1. The CDR3 has 15 amino acids. J was trimmed by 2 bases and V by 4 bases; bases with no gene match: 4. From germline, CDR1 is SGHRS and CDR2 YFSETQ. CDR3 protein: CASSMTGGLTDTQYF. The CDR3 DNA sequence: TGCGCCAGCAGCATGACAGGGGGCCTCACAGATACGCAGTATTTT.

This clonotype has at least ten counts. The chain has TRBV5-1 and TRBJ2-7; 9 bases are shared with TRBD1. Unmatched junction bases numbered 3, after V lost 0 bases and J lost 2 bases. CDR3 size: 15 residues. Germline assignment: CDR1 SGHRS and CDR2 YFSETQ. In DNA, the CDR3 is TGCGCCAGCAGCTTGGAGGGACAGGGTACCTACGAGCAGTACTTC. Amino acids: CASSLEGQGTYEQYF.

At least ten counts were recorded for this clonotype. J is TRBJ1-2 and V is TRBV4-3, with D possibly being TRBD1 (5 bases). Germline V gives CDR1 LGHNA, CDR2 YSLEER. Between the trimmed V and J ends, which lost 0 bases and 3 bases, there was a span of 11 bases. The CDR3 runs 15 residues. The CDR3: CASSQDFRGDYGYTF. In DNA, the CDR3 is TGCGCCAGCAGCCAAGATTTTAGAGGGGACTATGGCTACACCTTC.

This clonotype has only a few counts. CDR3 in amino acids: CASSYEAIISPLHF. The CDR3 DNA follows: TGTGCCAGCAGTTACGAGGCGATTATTTCACCCCTCCACTTT. The chain joins TRBV6-8 to TRBJ1-6; no definite D call. The length of the CDR3 is 14 residues. CDR1 MNHGY and CDR2 SAAAGT come from the germline V gene. V gave up 2 bases and J gave up 9 bases, with 11 bases separating them.

This clonotype was detected many times. The chain combines TRBV29-1 with TRBJ2-4; 7 positions agree with TRBD1. The CDR3 has 12 amino acids. Germline trimming cut 4 bases from V and 5 bases from J; bases unmatched to any gene: 2. In germline, CDR1 is SQVTM, CDR2 ANQGSEA. CDR3 sequence (DNA): TGCAGCGTTGGGGGGACAGAAAACATTCAGTACTTC. As protein: CSVGGTENIQYF. Complete variable domain (other parts from reference TRBV29-1 and TRBJ2-4): SAVISQKPSRDICQRGTSLTIQCQVDSQVTMMFWYRQQPGQSLTLIATANQGSEATYESGFVIDKFPISRPNLTFSTLTVSNMSPEDSSIYLCSVGGTENIQYFGAGTRLSVL.

This clonotype has at least ten counts. The chain combines TRBV29-1 with TRBJ1-5; tentative D call: TRBD1 (6 bases). CDR1 SQVTM and CDR2 ANQGSEA come from the germline V gene. The CDR3 consists of 13 residues. Trimming took 3 bases from V and 9 from J, leaving 15 bases between them. Here the CDR3 DNA reads TGCAGCGTTGATCTGAACAGGGAGAGGCCCCAGCATTTT. As protein: CSVDLNRERPQHF.